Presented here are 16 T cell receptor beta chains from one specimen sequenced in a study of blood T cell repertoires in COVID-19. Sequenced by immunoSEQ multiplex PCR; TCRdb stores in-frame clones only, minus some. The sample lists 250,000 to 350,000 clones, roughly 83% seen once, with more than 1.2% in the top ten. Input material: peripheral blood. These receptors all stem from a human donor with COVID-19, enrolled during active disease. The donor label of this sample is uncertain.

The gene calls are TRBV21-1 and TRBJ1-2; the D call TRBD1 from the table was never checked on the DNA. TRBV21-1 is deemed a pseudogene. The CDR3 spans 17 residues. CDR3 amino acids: CASPKAAGNLSNYGYTF. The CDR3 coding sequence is TGTGCCAGCCCTAAGGCAGCAGGGAACCTTTCTAACTATGGCTACACCTTC.

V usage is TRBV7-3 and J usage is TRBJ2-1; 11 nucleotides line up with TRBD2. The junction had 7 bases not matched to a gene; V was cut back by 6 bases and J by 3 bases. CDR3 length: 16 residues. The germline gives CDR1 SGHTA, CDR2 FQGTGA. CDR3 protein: CASSLVSGRVYNEQFF. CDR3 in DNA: TGTGCCAGCAGTTTAGTTAGCGGGAGGGTCTACAATGAGCAGTTCTTC.

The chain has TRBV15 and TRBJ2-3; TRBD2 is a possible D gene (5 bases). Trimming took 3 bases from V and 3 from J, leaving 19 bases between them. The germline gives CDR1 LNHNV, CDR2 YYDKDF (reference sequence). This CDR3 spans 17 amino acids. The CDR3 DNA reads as TGTGCCACCAGCAGGCCCGTTAGAGCGGTAAGGACAGATACGCAGTATTTT. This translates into CATSRPVRAVRTDTQYF.

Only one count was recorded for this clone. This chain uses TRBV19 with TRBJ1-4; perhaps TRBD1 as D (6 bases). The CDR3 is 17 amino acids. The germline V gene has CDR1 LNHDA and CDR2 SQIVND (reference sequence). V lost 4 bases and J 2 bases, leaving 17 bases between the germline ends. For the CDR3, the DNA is TGTGCCAGTAGTACCAACAGGGATCCTAGGACTAATGAAAAACTGTTTTTT. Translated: CASSTNRDPRTNEKLFF.

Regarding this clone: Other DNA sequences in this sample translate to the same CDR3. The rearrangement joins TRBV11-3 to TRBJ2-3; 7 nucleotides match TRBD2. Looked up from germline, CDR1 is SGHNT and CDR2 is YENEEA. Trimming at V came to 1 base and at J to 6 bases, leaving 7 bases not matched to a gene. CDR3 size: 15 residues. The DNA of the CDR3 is TGTGCCAGCAGCTTAGGCCCGGGAGGAGGGGATACGCAGTATTTT. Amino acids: CASSLGPGGGDTQYF.

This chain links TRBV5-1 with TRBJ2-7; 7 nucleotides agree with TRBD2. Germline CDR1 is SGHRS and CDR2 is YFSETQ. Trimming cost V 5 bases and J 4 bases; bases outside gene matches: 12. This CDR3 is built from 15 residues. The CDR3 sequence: CASRSQLSGVYEQYF. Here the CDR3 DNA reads TGCGCCAGCAGATCACAACTGAGCGGGGTTTACGAGCAGTACTTC.

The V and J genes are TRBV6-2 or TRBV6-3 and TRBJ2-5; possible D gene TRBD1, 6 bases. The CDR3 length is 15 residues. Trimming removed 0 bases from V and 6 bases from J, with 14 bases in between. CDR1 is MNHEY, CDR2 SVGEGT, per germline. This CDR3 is CASSYSGPGGQTQYF. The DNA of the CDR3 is TGTGCCAGCAGTTACTCGGGACCTGGGGGCCAGACCCAGTACTTC.

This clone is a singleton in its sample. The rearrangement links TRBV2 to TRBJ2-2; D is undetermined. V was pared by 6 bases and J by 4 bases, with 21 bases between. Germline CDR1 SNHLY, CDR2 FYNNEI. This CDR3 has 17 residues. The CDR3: CASSRPGEPRSTGELFF. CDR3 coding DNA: TGTGCCAGCAGCCGACCTGGAGAGCCCCGCAGCACCGGGGAGCTGTTTTTT.

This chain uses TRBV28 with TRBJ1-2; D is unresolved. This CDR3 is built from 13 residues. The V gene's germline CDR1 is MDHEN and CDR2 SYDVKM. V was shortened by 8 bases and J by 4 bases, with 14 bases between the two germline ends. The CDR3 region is CASSSGEPYGYTF. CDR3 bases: TGTGCCAGCTCCTCGGGAGAGCCCTATGGCTACACCTTC.

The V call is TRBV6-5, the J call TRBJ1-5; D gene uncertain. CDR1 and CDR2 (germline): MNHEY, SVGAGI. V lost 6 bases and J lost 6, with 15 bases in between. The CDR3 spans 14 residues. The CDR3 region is CASRYEAQGQPQHF. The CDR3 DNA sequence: TGTGCCAGCAGATATGAGGCCCAAGGTCAGCCCCAGCATTTT.

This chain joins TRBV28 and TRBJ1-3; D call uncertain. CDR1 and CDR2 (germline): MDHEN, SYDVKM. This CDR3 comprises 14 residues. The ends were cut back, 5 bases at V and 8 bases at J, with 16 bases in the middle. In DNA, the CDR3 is TGTGCCAGCAGTGTTATAAATTCCGGGGACACCATATATTTT. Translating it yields CASSVINSGDTIYF.

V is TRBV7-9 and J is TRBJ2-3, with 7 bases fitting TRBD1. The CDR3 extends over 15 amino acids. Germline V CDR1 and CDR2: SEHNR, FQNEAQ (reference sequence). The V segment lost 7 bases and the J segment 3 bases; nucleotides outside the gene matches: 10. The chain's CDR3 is CASTSDRVSTDTQYF. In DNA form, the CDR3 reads TGTGCCAGCACTTCAGACAGGGTATCGACAGATACGCAGTATTTT.

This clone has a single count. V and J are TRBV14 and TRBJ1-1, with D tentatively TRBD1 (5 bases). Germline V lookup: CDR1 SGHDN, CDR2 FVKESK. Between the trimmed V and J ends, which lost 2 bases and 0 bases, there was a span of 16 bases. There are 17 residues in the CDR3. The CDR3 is CASSQRSGDGLNTEAFF. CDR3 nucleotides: TGTGCCAGCAGCCAACGGTCGGGGGATGGGTTGAACACTGAAGCTTTCTTT. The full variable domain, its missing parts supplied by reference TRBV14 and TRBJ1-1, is EAGVTQFPSHSVIEKGQTVTLRCDPISGHDNLYWYRRVMGKEIKFLLHFVKESKQDESGMPNNRFLAERTGGTYSTLKVQPAELEDSGVYFCASSQRSGDGLNTEAFFGQGTRLTVV.

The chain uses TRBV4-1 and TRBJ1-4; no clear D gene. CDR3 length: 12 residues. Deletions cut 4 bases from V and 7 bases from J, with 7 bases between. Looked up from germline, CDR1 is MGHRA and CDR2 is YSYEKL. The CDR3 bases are TGCGCCAGCAGCCTCGCAGGTGAAAAACTGTTTTTT. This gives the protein CASSLAGEKLFF.

The DNA of the CDR3 is TGTGCCAGCAGCTTGGCAGGGGGCGTATACGAGCAGTACTTC. Its translation: CASSLAGGVYEQYF. V gene TRBV5-5 combines with J gene TRBJ2-7; 8 bases match TRBD1. The CDR3 has 14 residues. Trimming removed 0 bases from V and 4 bases from J; junction bases left unmatched: 3. Per the germline V gene, CDR1 is SGHKS and CDR2 is YYEKEE (reference sequence).

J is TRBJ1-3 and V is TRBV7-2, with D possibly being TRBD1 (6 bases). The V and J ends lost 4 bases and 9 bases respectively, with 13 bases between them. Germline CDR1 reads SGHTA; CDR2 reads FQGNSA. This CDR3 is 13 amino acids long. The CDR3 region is CASSYRDTSTIYF. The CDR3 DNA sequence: TGTGCCAGCAGCTACCGGGACACCTCCACCATATATTTT.